The 26 T cell receptor beta chains reported below all come from one sample, sequenced in a study of blood T cell repertoires in COVID-19. Assay: immunoSEQ multiplex PCR; the TCRdb copy retains only in-frame clones and omits some. This sample yields 150,000 to 200,000 clones, of which about four fifths are seen a single time; less than 9.5% belongs to the top ten. The sample consisted of peripheral blood. The receptors were gathered from a woman between 55 and 75 years old with COVID-19, enrolled during active disease.

The sample holds a few counts of this clone. V and J are TRBV6-1 and TRBJ2-7, with D maybe TRBD1 (6 bases). The CDR3 is 16 amino acids. CDR1 MNHNS and CDR2 SASEGT come from the germline V gene. V gave up 4 bases and J gave up 5 bases, with 21 bases separating them. The CDR3 nucleotides read TGTGCCAGCAGTGGACCGACAGGTCGCCAGGGGCACGAGCAGTACGTC. This translates into CASSGPTGRQGHEQYV.

The chain employs TRBV9 and TRBJ2-5, with D perhaps TRBD2 (7 bases). The CDR3 runs 16 residues. The germline CDR1 and CDR2 sequences are SGDLS and YYNGEE. Trimming took 1 base from V and 5 from J, leaving 18 bases between them. For the CDR3, the DNA is TGTGCCAGCAGCGTATTTGGGGGGGCTCGTGGGGAGACCCAGTACTTC. Translation gives CASSVFGGARGETQYF.

CDR3 bases: TGTGCCAGCAGCTCCGCACAGGGTTACGAGCAGTACTTC. This sequence encodes CASSSAQGYEQYF. The chain carries TRBV5-5 and TRBJ2-7, with a possible D match to TRBD1 (6 bases). This CDR3 comprises 13 residues. Trimming left V 3 bases short and J 4 bases short, with 11 bases between. Germline V lookup: CDR1 SGHKS, CDR2 YYEKEE (reference sequence).

This CDR3 reads CASSRAIGGNIQYF. CDR3 in DNA: TGTGCCAGCAGCCGAGCTATAGGAGGGAACATTCAGTACTTC. V is TRBV7-6 and J is TRBJ2-4, with a possible D match to TRBD2 (6 bases). From germline, CDR1 is SGHVS and CDR2 FNYEAQ. This CDR3 contains 14 residues. V lost 5 bases and J lost 7, with 15 bases in between.

Note on this clone: With a much larger clone just one base away, this may be a read error. This chain connects TRBV28 to TRBJ1-2; 7 positions agree with TRBD1. Per the germline V gene, CDR1 is MDHEN and CDR2 is SYDVKM. This CDR3 contains 13 residues. V dropped 2 bases and J dropped 4; count of bases not matched to a gene: 1. CDR3 in amino acids: CASSLDRVYGYTF. The CDR3 DNA is TGTGCCAGCAGTTTAGACAGGGTCTATGGCTACACCTTC.

V and J are TRBV19 and TRBJ2-5, with D maybe TRBD1 (6 bases). Between the trimmed V and J ends, which lost 4 bases and 6 bases, there was a span of 24 bases. The germline V gene has CDR1 LNHDA and CDR2 SQIVND (reference sequence). This CDR3 contains 17 residues. The CDR3 here is CASSRTPPTTGMKTQYF. The DNA for the CDR3 is TGTGCCAGTAGTAGGACCCCGCCGACTACAGGGATGAAGACCCAGTACTTC.

This clone was observed a few times. One end of the junction fails to match germline, which may point to a read error. The chain uses TRBV19 and TRBJ2-1; 7 bases map to TRBD2. The CDR3 runs 15 residues. Germline CDR1 is LNHDA and CDR2 is SQIVND (reference sequence). CDR3 nucleotide sequence: TGTGCCAGTAGTTTAGACGGGGGGACCTACAATGAGCAGTTCTTC. It encodes CASSLDGGTYNEQFF. Full variable domain (remainder filled in from reference TRBV19 and TRBJ2-1): DGGITQSPKYLFRKEGQNVTLSCEQNLNHDAMYWYRQDPGQGLRLIYYSQIVNDFQKGDIAEGYSVSREKKESFPLTVTSAQKNPTAFYLCASSLDGGTYNEQFFGPGTRLTVL.

This clone was observed a few times. The chain has TRBV2 and TRBJ2-5, with 11 positions matching TRBD2. V dropped 8 bases and J dropped 7; count of bases not matched to a gene: 15. CDR3 size: 16 residues. CDR1 and CDR2 from the germline V gene are SNHLY and FYNNEI. The CDR3 region is CASSESSGRASGTQYF. In DNA form, the CDR3 reads TGTGCCAGCTCCGAGAGTAGCGGGAGGGCGAGTGGGACCCAGTACTTC.

This clone appeared a few times. The V and J genes are TRBV5-1 and TRBJ2-6; the match to TRBD1 covers 12 bases. Germline values: CDR1 SGHRS, CDR2 YFSETQ. CDR3 size: 20 residues. V lost 1 base, J lost 4 bases, and 12 bases stayed unmatched. The CDR3 DNA follows: TGCGCCAGCAGCTTGAGTGGCCCCGGGACAGGGGGCTCGGGGGCCAACGTCCTGACTTTC. Its protein product is CASSLSGPGTGGSGANVLTF.

The DNA of the CDR3 is TGTGCCAGCAGTTACTCGCCTAGCGGGTCCCAAGAGACCCAGTACTTC. Translation gives CASSYSPSGSQETQYF. The chain combines TRBV6-6 with TRBJ2-5; TRBD2 matches 8 bases. The CDR3 has 16 residues. Looked up from germline, CDR1 is MNHNY and CDR2 is SVGAGI (reference sequence). The J segment lost 1 base and the V segment lost 0 bases, leaving 4 bases of the junction unmatched.

This chain links TRBV2 with TRBJ2-2, with D possibly being TRBD1 (5 bases). This CDR3 has 14 residues. Germline V lookup: CDR1 SNHLY, CDR2 FYNNEI. The V and J ends lost 8 bases and 4 bases respectively, with 14 bases between them. The CDR3 DNA follows: TGTGCCAGCGGGGCGGTAGTTGGCACCGGGGAGCTGTTTTTT. This codes for CASGAVVGTGELFF.

V and J are TRBV5-1 and TRBJ1-2; D is unresolved. Trimming took 3 bases from V and 4 from J, leaving 25 bases between them. In germline, CDR1 is SGHRS, CDR2 YFSETQ. The CDR3 loop spans 18 amino acids. In nucleotides, the CDR3 is TGCGCCAGCAGCTCGGGTGATAGAGGACGGGGAGGAAGCTATGGCTACACCTTC. Translating it yields CASSSGDRGRGGSYGYTF.

CDR3 bases: TGTGCCAGCAGTTTCGGACACGGAGCTAACTATGGCTACACCTTC. It yields the protein CASSFGHGANYGYTF. The V and J genes are TRBV27 and TRBJ1-2; TRBD1 might be the D (5 bases). The CDR3 covers 15 residues. V lost 3 bases to trimming and J lost 0 bases, with 11 bases between them. Germline CDR1 and CDR2: MNHEY and SMNVEV (reference sequence).

The genes are TRBV7-2 and TRBJ1-2; TRBD1 agrees at 8 bases. The CDR3 has 15 residues. Germline loops: CDR1 SGHTA, CDR2 FQGNSA. With V trimmed by 5 bases and J by 8 bases, 13 bases remained unmatched. This CDR3 reads CASSPQSDRVKGYTF. CDR3 sequence (DNA): TGTGCCAGCAGCCCCCAATCGGACAGGGTCAAAGGCTACACCTTC.

This clone was seen a few times. Different DNA sequences within this sample yield the same CDR3. The chain employs TRBV5-4 and TRBJ2-1, with D possibly being TRBD2 (6 bases). V lost 0 bases, J lost 7 bases, and 8 bases lay in between. The CDR3 length is 13 residues. The V gene's germline CDR1 is SGHNT and CDR2 YYREEE (reference sequence). CDR3 in amino acids: CASSLAGGNEQFF. The CDR3, as DNA: TGTGCCAGCAGCTTGGCCGGAGGGAATGAGCAGTTCTTC.

This clone was observed a few times. The gene calls are TRBV28 and TRBJ2-5, with TRBD2 as a possible D gene (7 bases). The CDR3 totals 15 residues. The germline V gene has CDR1 MDHEN and CDR2 SYDVKM. Trimming took 4 bases from V and 5 from J, leaving 17 bases between them. The CDR3 DNA is TGTGCCAGCAGTTACCCCCGCGGGGGCGGTGAGACCCAGTACTTC. Its translation is CASSYPRGGGETQYF. Variable domain in full (rest from reference TRBV28 and TRBJ2-5): DVKVTQSSRYLVKRTGEKVFLECVQDMDHENMFWYRQDPGLGLRLIYFSYDVKMKEKGDIPEGYSVSREKKERFSLILESASTNQTSMYLCASSYPRGGGETQYFGPGTRLLVL.

This chain connects TRBV9 to TRBJ1-1; no clear D. V was trimmed by 0 bases and J by 6 bases, leaving 12 bases between them. Germline CDR1 and CDR2: SGDLS and YYNGEE. The CDR3 runs 14 residues. DNA of the CDR3: TGTGCCAGCAGCGTAGTGAGTGGTGATCCTGAAGCTTTCTTT. As protein: CASSVVSGDPEAFF. The entire variable domain, with the rest obtained from reference TRBV9 and TRBJ1-1, is as follows: DSGVTQTPKHLITATGQRVTLRCSPRSGDLSVYWYQQSLDQGLQFLIQYYNGEERAKGNILERFSAQQFPDLHSELNLSSLELGDSALYFCASSVVSGDPEAFFGQGTRLTVV.

For the CDR3, the DNA is TGTGCCAGCAGCCCACCTCGGACAGGACCAAACACTGAAGCTTTCTTT. It codes for CASSPPRTGPNTEAFF. The chain links TRBV5-4 to TRBJ1-1, with TRBD1 matching 7 bases. The junction had 11 bases not matched to a gene; V was cut back by 4 bases and J by 2 bases. Per the germline V gene, CDR1 is SGHNT and CDR2 is YYREEE (reference sequence). The CDR3 totals 16 residues. Complete variable domain (other parts from reference TRBV5-4 and TRBJ1-1): ETGVTQSPTHLIKTRGQQVTLRCSSQSGHNTVSWYQQALGQGPQFIFQYYREEENGRGNFPPRFSGLQFPNYSSELNVNALELDDSALYLCASSPPRTGPNTEAFFGQGTRLTVV.

About this clone itself: An end of the junction does not agree with germline; a read error may underlie this. This specimen includes other DNA sequences encoding the same CDR3. For the CDR3, the DNA is TGTGCTAGCAGCTTGGGGTCCGGGGGGACCGGGGAGCTGTTTTTT. This encodes CASSLGSGGTGELFF. The rearrangement joins TRBV7-7 to TRBJ2-2; 7 positions agree with TRBD2. CDR3 length equals 15 residues. Per the germline V gene, CDR1 is SSHAT and CDR2 is FNYEAQ (reference sequence).

The chain links TRBV12-2 to TRBJ1-2; the table names TRBD1, a call not compared with the DNA. TRBV12-2 counts as a pseudogene. CDR3 length: 15 residues. The DNA of the CDR3 is TGTGCAAGTCGCCTTTCGGGACAGGGGTACTATGGCTACACCTTC. Amino acid sequence: CASRLSGQGYYGYTF.

A few counts support this clone. This chain links TRBV5-1 with TRBJ1-3, with D possibly matching TRBD1 (5 bases). In germline, CDR1 is SGHRS, CDR2 YFSETQ. This CDR3 region has 16 residues. V lost 4 bases and J lost 1, with 15 bases in between. CDR3 protein: CASSPGHLASGNTIYF. The CDR3 DNA is TGCGCCAGCAGCCCAGGACATCTTGCGTCTGGAAACACCATATATTTT.

This rearrangement joins TRBV11-1 to TRBJ2-3, with D perhaps TRBD2 (6 bases). The ends were cut back, 4 bases at V and 6 bases at J, with 17 bases in the middle. Per germline, CDR1 SGHAT and CDR2 FQDESV (reference sequence). The CDR3 loop spans 15 amino acids. This chain's CDR3 is CASSSTRREVDTQYF. CDR3 nucleotide sequence: TGTGCCAGCAGCTCCACTCGCAGGGAGGTTGATACGCAGTATTTT.

This rearrangement joins TRBV7-6 to TRBJ1-4, with D tentatively TRBD1 (5 bases). The CDR3 spans 15 residues. The V end was cut by 1 base, the J end by 5 bases, with 11 bases between. The germline V gene has CDR1 SGHVS and CDR2 FNYEAQ. CDR3 bases: TGTGCCAGCAGCTTAGAGGCAGGGTTCAATGAAAAACTGTTTTTT. This sequence encodes CASSLEAGFNEKLFF. The full variable domain, completed using reference TRBV7-6 and TRBJ1-4, is GAGVSQSPRYKVTKRGQDVALRCDPISGHVSLYWYRQALGQGPEFLTYFNYEAQQDKSGLPNDRFSAERPEGSISTLTIQRTEQRDSAMYRCASSLEAGFNEKLFFGSGTQLSVL.

This clone was counted a single time. This chain uses TRBV3-1 (or the pseudogene TRBV3-2) with TRBJ2-1, with TRBD2 identical over 7 bases. CDR3 length equals 15 residues. V trimming: 4 bases; J trimming: 5 bases; junction bases outside the gene matches: 8. The germline V gene has CDR1 LGHDT and CDR2 YNNKEL (reference sequence). The CDR3 nucleotides are TGTGCCAGCAGCCGCCCTAGCGGAACTAACAATGAGCAGTTCTTC. This gives the protein CASSRPSGTNNEQFF.

The chain recombines TRBV19 with TRBJ1-4, with D maybe TRBD1 (5 bases). V gave up 7 bases and J gave up 4 bases, with 13 bases separating them. The CDR3 covers 14 residues. Germline V gene sequence: CDR1 LNHDA, CDR2 SQIVND (reference sequence). The CDR3 DNA follows: TGTGCCAGTAAATCGACAGCTTATAATGAAAAACTGTTTTTT. Its translation: CASKSTAYNEKLFF.

This chain links TRBV6-4 with TRBJ1-2; possibly TRBD1 for D (6 bases). This CDR3 comprises 14 residues. V lost 0 bases and J 7 bases, leaving 12 bases between the germline ends. The V gene's germline CDR1 is MRHNA and CDR2 SNTAGT. The CDR3 coding sequence is TGTGCCAGCAGTGACTCCCTGACAGGCTCTGGCTACACCTTC. It yields the protein CASSDSLTGSGYTF.